A single T cell receptor (beta chain) is shown here with its context. The sample belongs to a study of blood T cell repertoires in COVID-19. Study information: Collection of acute and convalescent COVID-19 samples took place in the United States, Italy and Spain.

The CDR3 spans 13 residues. Germline CDR1 reads MNHEY; CDR2 reads SVGEGT. V was clipped by 4 bases and J by 1 base, with 7 bases between them. Per the authors' pipeline: Amplification from reference gene primers served as the basis for estimated nucleated cell counts. Sequencing was performed with immunoSEQ multiplex PCR; in TCRdb, only in-frame clones are kept and a portion is missing. V and J calls plus clone size are reproduced from that table; the DNA served to infer D and trimming. The table has 95,000 to 150,000 clones, roughly 74% seen once. The rearrangement links TRBV6-2 or TRBV6-3 to TRBJ1-1; tentative D call: TRBD1 (5 bases). The sequence came from a man between 60 and 75 years old with acute or convalescent COVID-19. The sequenced sample was peripheral blood. CDR3 residues: CASSLGQNTEAFF. The CDR3 DNA sequence: TGTGCCAGCAGTTTGGGGCAGAACACTGAAGCTTTCTTT.